Listed below are T cell receptor beta chains from one sample, sequenced in a study of post-analysis software for immune sequencing data. TCRdb processed the PCR reads anew with MiXCR; each CDR3 protein has one entry. Counted here are almost 700,000 distinct CDR3 sequences, around 64% occurring once; the ten biggest clones make up roughly 12%. Sequenced sample: blood. The receptors stem from a girl aged 2 to 10 with multiple sclerosis. Both conserved end residues are part of each CDR3. D genes are given only for firm matches. Rows may omit the clone size; those that give it use once, few, many or a size class.

D gene	clone size	V gene	J gene	CDR3 DNA	CDR3 protein
-	-	TRBV29-1	TRBJ2-1	TGCAGCGGTGTCTACGCCGGGAGCAGTGAGCAGTTCTTC	CSGVYAGSSEQFF
TRBD1	once	TRBV20-1	TRBJ1-2	TGCAGTGCTCGAGGGACAGGGGGGAATCGGAACCATGGCTACACCTTC	CSARGTGGNRNHGYTF
-	-	TRBV12-3/TRBV12-4	TRBJ2-5	TGTGCCAGCAGTTTTGGGGGGAGCAGGGAGACCCAGTACTTC	CASSFGGSRETQYF
TRBD2	few	TRBV19	TRBJ2-5	TGTGCCAGTAGTATCCCGGGTTTTCGGGCTAGCGGGACGCCAGGGGAGACCCAGTACTTC	CASSIPGFRASGTPGETQYF
-	few	TRBV25-1	TRBJ2-1	TGTGCCAGCAGCGACCTCCGGGGCGAAGTCGACAATGAGCAGTTCTTC	CASSDLRGEVDNEQFF
-	-	TRBV3-1	TRBJ2-2	TGTGCCAGCAGCACCCGGGACAAGGACACCGGGGAGCTGTTTTTT	CASSTRDKDTGELFF
-	-	TRBV29-1	TRBJ2-1	TGCAGCGTCCTAACTACGGGGGGCGATGAGCAGTTCTTC	CSVLTTGGDEQFF
TRBD1	-	TRBV12-3/TRBV12-4	TRBJ2-1	TGTGCCAGCAGTTTCGGACAGGACAATGAGCAGTTCTTC	CASSFGQDNEQFF
-	-	TRBV20-1	TRBJ2-5	TGCAGTGCTAGACCAGGGAATAGGCCTTCCTGGGGGGAGACCCAGTACTTC	CSARPGNRPSWGETQYF
-	-	TRBV14	TRBJ2-3	TGTGCCAGCAGCCAGTGGGGGTCTAGCACAGATACGCAGTATTTT	CASSQWGSSTDTQYF
TRBD1	-	TRBV10-3	TRBJ1-1	TGTGCCACCAGCAAGACAGGGGGCGAAGCTTTCTTT	CATSKTGGEAFF
TRBD2	-	TRBV7-2	TRBJ2-5	TGTGCCAGCAGCCTGAGACTAGCGGGTGTGTCGACGACCCAGTACTTC	CASSLRLAGVSTTQYF
-	-	TRBV29-1	TRBJ2-4	TGCAGCGTCCAGGGGGCCAAAAACATTCAGTACTTC	CSVQGAKNIQYF
-	-	TRBV20-1	TRBJ2-7	TGCAGTGCTAGAGTTCCGGGTTTGAGAAACTACGAGCAGTACTTC	CSARVPGLRNYEQYF
-	-	TRBV29-1	TRBJ1-2	TGCAGCGTTGAAGAGAGCTATGGCTACACCTTC	CSVEESYGYTF
TRBD2	-	TRBV20-1	TRBJ2-2	TGCAGTGCTCTCGGACTAGCGATGAACACCGGGGAGCTGTTTTTT	CSALGLAMNTGELFF
TRBD2	-	TRBV29-1	TRBJ2-5	TGCAGCGTTGTCAGGGAACTAGCGGATGAGACCCAGTACTTC	CSVVRELADETQYF
-	few	TRBV7-2	TRBJ1-2	TGTGCCAGCAGCTTAAAGAGACTCTCCTATGGCTACACCTTC	CASSLKRLSYGYTF
-	few	TRBV20-1	TRBJ2-5	TGCAGTGCTAGAATCCGGGACGGGGACGAAGAGACCCAGTACTTC	CSARIRDGDEETQYF
-	-	TRBV20-1	TRBJ2-7	TGCAGTGCTAGAGATCTCGGTTCTTTCGAGCAGTACTTC	CSARDLGSFEQYF
-	-	TRBV12-3/TRBV12-4	TRBJ2-1	TGTGCCAGCAGTTTAATGGCGGGTACGAATGAGCAGTTCTTC	CASSLMAGTNEQFF
-	-	TRBV10-3	TRBJ2-2	TGTGCCATCAGTGAAGAGTATGCCGGGGAGCTGTTTTTT	CAISEEYAGELFF
-	-	TRBV19	TRBJ1-1	TGTGCTAGTAGCGACCGACAGAACACTGAAGCTTTCTTT	CASSDRQNTEAFF
TRBD2	-	TRBV5-5	TRBJ2-1	TGTGCCAGCAGCTTGTCGCTCGCGGGAGCTCTAAATGAGCAGTTCTTC	CASSLSLAGALNEQFF
TRBD2	-	TRBV7-2	TRBJ2-7	TGTGCCAGCAGCTTGCCGAGACTAGCGGGACTTTCCTACGAGCAGTACTTC	CASSLPRLAGLSYEQYF
-	few	TRBV4-1	TRBJ2-5	TGCGCCAGCAGCCAAGATAGAACAGTCCAAGAGACCCAGTACTTC	CASSQDRTVQETQYF
-	-	TRBV5-6	TRBJ2-3	TGTGCCAGCAGCCAAGTAAGCCGCGGCACAGATACGCAGTATTTT	CASSQVSRGTDTQYF
TRBD2	-	TRBV9	TRBJ2-1	TGTGCCAGCAGCGTAGAGCTAGCGGGAATGGGAGCCTACAATGAGCAGTTCTTC	CASSVELAGMGAYNEQFF
TRBD2	-	TRBV5-1	TRBJ2-1	TGCGCCAGCGGCACCAGCGGGAGCATCGGTGAGCAGTTCTTC	CASGTSGSIGEQFF
-	-	TRBV5-1	TRBJ2-1	TGCGCCAGCAGCTCACCCACTAGTTATGGCAATGAGCAGTTCTTC	CASSSPTSYGNEQFF
-	-	TRBV2	TRBJ2-1	TGTGCCAGCGATAGGGGGAACTCCTACAATGAGCAGTTCTTC	CASDRGNSYNEQFF
-	-	TRBV11-2	TRBJ2-7	TGTGCCAGCAGCTTAGGTGTGACGGGCTCCTACGAGCAGTACTTC	CASSLGVTGSYEQYF
TRBD1	-	TRBV27	TRBJ2-1	TGTGCCAGCAGCCTGACGAGTAGGGGGCGAAGCTCCTACAATGAGCAGTTCTTC	CASSLTSRGRSSYNEQFF
TRBD2	-	TRBV12-3/TRBV12-4	TRBJ2-2	TGTGCCAGCAGTTTATTAGCGGGGAACACCGGGGAGCTGTTTTTT	CASSLLAGNTGELFF
-	-	TRBV4-3	TRBJ2-3	TGCGCCAGCAGCCAAGATCCGGGGGGCATTGATACGCAGTATTTT	CASSQDPGGIDTQYF
TRBD1	-	TRBV11-2	TRBJ2-7	TGTGCCAGCAGCTTATTTGGCAGGTCAGGGGGCGCCTACGAGCAGTACTTC	CASSLFGRSGGAYEQYF
-	-	TRBV12-3/TRBV12-4	TRBJ1-6	TGTGCCGGCAGCCCGGGACCGTGGCGGTCACCCCTCCACTTT	CAGSPGPWRSPLHF
TRBD2	-	TRBV20-1	TRBJ2-1	TGCAGTGCTCCGTCTAGCGGGGGGCCCTACAATGAGCAGTTCTTC	CSAPSSGGPYNEQFF
TRBD1	-	TRBV9	TRBJ2-1	TGTGCCAGCAGCGTAGGGACAGGGTCCTACAATGAGCAGTTCTTC	CASSVGTGSYNEQFF
TRBD2	-	TRBV5-8	TRBJ2-1	TGTACCAGCAGCTTGGGGACTAGCGGGTTGAGGTCTTACAATGAGCAGTTCTTC	CTSSLGTSGLRSYNEQFF
-	-	TRBV6-6	TRBJ2-1	TGTGCCAGCAGTTACTCAGGACGGTATCCAAATGAGCAGTTCTTC	CASSYSGRYPNEQFF